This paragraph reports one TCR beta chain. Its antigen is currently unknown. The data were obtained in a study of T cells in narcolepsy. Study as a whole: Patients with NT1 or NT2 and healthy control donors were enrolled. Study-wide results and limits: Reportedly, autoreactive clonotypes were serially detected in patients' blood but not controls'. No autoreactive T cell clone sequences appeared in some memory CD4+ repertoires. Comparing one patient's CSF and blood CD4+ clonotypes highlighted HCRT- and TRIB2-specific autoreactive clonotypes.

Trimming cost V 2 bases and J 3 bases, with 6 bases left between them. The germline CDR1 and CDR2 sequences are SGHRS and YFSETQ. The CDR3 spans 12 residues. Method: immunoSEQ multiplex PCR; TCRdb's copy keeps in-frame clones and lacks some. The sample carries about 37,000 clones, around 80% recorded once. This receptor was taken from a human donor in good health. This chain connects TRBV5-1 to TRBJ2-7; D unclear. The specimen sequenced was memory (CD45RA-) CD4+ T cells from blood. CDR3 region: CASSFQFYEQYF. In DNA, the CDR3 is TGCGCCAGCAGCTTCCAGTTCTACGAGCAGTACTTC.